Following are 24 T cell receptor beta chains from one sample sequenced in a study of blood T cells in healthy people across ages. Sample-barcoded 5' priming and a J-beta primer mix drove a second PCR of roughly 7 to 11 cycles. From the 5' RACE reads, TCRdb called clonotypes with MiXCR, one entry per CDR3 protein. The sample lists approximately 700,000 distinct CDR3 sequences, 32% occurring once. The sample taken for sequencing was blood. These receptors came from a woman older than 75 in good health.

This clonotype was seen many times. This chain joins TRBV7-7 and TRBJ2-1; 10 nucleotides line up with TRBD2. This CDR3 is built from 16 residues. The V segment lost 0 bases and the J segment 10 bases; nucleotides outside the gene matches: 9. The germline CDR1 and CDR2 sequences are SSHAT and FNYEAQ (reference sequence). The chain's CDR3 is CASSLAVAGGSHEQFF. The CDR3 DNA sequence: TGTGCCAGCAGCTTAGCGGTAGCGGGGGGATCTCACGAGCAGTTCTTC.

Concerning this clonotype itself: This may be a read error, as it is one base from a much larger clone. CDR3 bases: TGTGCCTGGAGAGTATCCGGCCAGGCGTACTTC. Translation: CAWRVSGQAYF. The rearrangement joins TRBV30 to TRBJ2-5, with no clear D. Per germline, CDR1 GTSNPN and CDR2 SVGIG (reference sequence). The CDR3 spans 11 residues. V gave up 3 bases and J gave up 13 bases, with 15 bases separating them.

This clonotype was counted ten times or more. The chain recombines TRBV3-1 with TRBJ2-5, with 9 nucleotides matching TRBD2. CDR1 is LGHDT and CDR2 is YNNKEL in the germline V gene (reference sequence). V shed 0 bases, J shed 5 bases, and the junction held 10 bases outside the gene matches. The CDR3 has 17 amino acids. The CDR3 DNA follows: TGTGCCAGCAGCCAAGATCACCGAGCGGGGGGAAGGGAGACCCAGTACTTC. Translating gives CASSQDHRAGGRETQYF.

In its sample, this clonotype was seen many times. CDR3 residues: CSAKPPQNYEQYF. The CDR3 DNA follows: TGCAGTGCCAAACCTCCCCAGAACTACGAGCAGTACTTC. The V and J genes are TRBV20-1 and TRBJ2-7; the D is unclear. The CDR3 has 13 residues. V lost 6 bases to trimming and J lost 3 bases, with 15 bases between them. Germline CDR1 reads DFQATT; CDR2 reads SNEGSKA (reference sequence).

The chain carries TRBV30 and TRBJ2-7, with 9 bases that match TRBD1. With 3 bases clipped from V and 7 bases from J, the junction kept 4 bases outside the gene matches. CDR3 length: 12 residues. Germline CDR1 GTSNPN, CDR2 SVGIG (reference sequence). This chain's CDR3 is CAWRKDRGEQYF. CDR3 nucleotide sequence: TGTGCCTGGAGGAAGGACAGGGGTGAGCAGTACTTC.

The rearrangement joins TRBV6-2 or TRBV6-3 to TRBJ2-4; D is ambiguous. Matching the DNA end better, TRBJ2-7 makes the J call doubtful. Germline values: CDR1 MNHEY, CDR2 SVGEGT. The CDR3 sequence is 14 residues long. The CDR3 here is CASSYSRPTYEQYF. DNA of the CDR3: TGTGCCAGCAGTTACTCAAGGCCCACCTACGAGCAGTACTTC.

A note on this clonotype: This sequence may be a read error, since a much larger clone differs from it by one base. J is TRBJ2-7 and V is TRBV3-1; 7 bases match TRBD1. CDR1 LGHDT and CDR2 YNNKEL come from the germline V gene (reference sequence). There are 14 residues in the CDR3. V was clipped by 4 bases and J by 3 bases; unmatched bases: 6. As DNA, the CDR3 is TGTGCCAGCAGCCCCACGACAGGGCGCTACGAGCAGTACTTC. It translates to CASSPTTGRYEQYF.

There are a few counts of this clonotype. At one of its ends the junction is not consistent with the germline gene, which may arise from a read error. V and J are TRBV4-2 and TRBJ2-3; D is perhaps TRBD2 (6 bases). Germline V gene sequence: CDR1 LGHNA, CDR2 YNFKEQ. The CDR3 loop spans 15 amino acids. The CDR3 sequence is CAGSQDGTGADTQYF. CDR3 DNA: TGTGCCGGCAGCCAAGACGGGACGGGAGCAGATACGCAGTATTTT.

The rearrangement joins TRBV19 to TRBJ2-1; 7 bases align to TRBD1. Trimming cost V 3 bases and J 2 bases; bases outside gene matches: 4. Looked up from germline, CDR1 is LNHDA and CDR2 is SQIVND (reference sequence). The CDR3 loop spans 15 amino acids. CDR3 nucleotide sequence: TGTGCCAGTAGTATTGTAGGGACAGCCTACAATGAGCAGTTCTTC. Translated, it gives CASSIVGTAYNEQFF.

This clonotype was counted at least ten times. The chain uses TRBV20-1 and TRBJ2-1, with TRBD2 matching over 11 bases. The CDR3 has 14 amino acids. V dropped 3 bases and J dropped 12; count of bases not matched to a gene: 10. Germline V lookup: CDR1 DFQATT, CDR2 SNEGSKA (reference sequence). This CDR3 reads CSASGLAGGSVQFF. For the CDR3, the DNA is TGCAGTGCTAGTGGGCTAGCGGGGGGTAGCGTGCAGTTCTTC.

This clonotype was detected only a few times. The chain has TRBV27 and TRBJ1-5; D unclear. Looked up from germline, CDR1 is MNHEY and CDR2 is SMNVEV (reference sequence). This CDR3 spans 17 amino acids. V dropped 2 bases and J dropped 0 bases, with 14 bases sitting between them. The chain's CDR3 is CASSLKPHSYSNQPQHF. The DNA of the CDR3 is TGTGCCAGCAGTTTAAAGCCCCACAGCTATAGCAATCAGCCCCAGCATTTT.

This clonotype was detected only a few times. The chain has TRBV27 and TRBJ1-5; no firm D call. Trimming removed 5 bases from V and 1 base from J, with 12 bases in between. This CDR3 is 15 amino acids long. Germline V gene data show CDR1 as MNHEY and CDR2 as SMNVEV (reference sequence). The CDR3 is CASSLLGVSNQPQHF. For the CDR3, the DNA is TGTGCCAGCAGTCTCCTGGGTGTAAGCAATCAGCCCCAGCATTTT.

A note on this clonotype: It may be a read error: a sequence one base away is much more abundant. The gene calls are TRBV7-6 and TRBJ2-7, with 10 positions matching TRBD2. The CDR3 sequence is 14 residues long. J was trimmed by 7 bases and V by 5 bases; bases with no gene match: 8. Per the germline V gene, CDR1 is SGHVS and CDR2 is FNYEAQ. This CDR3 reads CASSVGTSDYEQYF. For the CDR3, the DNA is TGTGCCAGCAGCGTCGGGACTAGCGACTATGAGCAGTACTTC. The full variable domain, rest sourced from reference TRBV7-6 and TRBJ2-7, is GAGVSQSPRYKVTKRGQDVALRCDPISGHVSLYWYRQALGQGPEFLTYFNYEAQQDKSGLPNDRFSAERPEGSISTLTIQRTEQRDSAMYRCASSVGTSDYEQYFGPGTRLTVT.

This clonotype was recorded at least ten times. The J gene is TRBJ2-7, the V gene TRBV27, with 10 bases matching TRBD2. From germline, CDR1 is MNHEY and CDR2 SMNVEV (reference sequence). The V segment lost 5 bases and the J segment 4 bases; nucleotides outside the gene matches: 5. The length of the CDR3 is 14 residues. In DNA, the CDR3 is TGTGCCAGCAGTCGCAGCGGGGGGGCGTACGAGCAGTACTTC. Translating gives CASSRSGGAYEQYF.

The chain carries TRBV5-1 and TRBJ2-1, with unresolved D. CDR1 is SGHRS and CDR2 is YFSETQ in the germline V gene. Trimming took off 5 bases at V and 0 bases at J, with 15 bases between the two ends. This CDR3 has 16 residues. CDR3: CASRTASSSSYNEQFF. CDR3 DNA sequence: TGCGCCAGCAGGACCGCTTCATCAAGCTCCTACAATGAGCAGTTCTTC.

This chain links TRBV29-1 with TRBJ2-5; 7 nucleotides align to TRBD1. Germline loops: CDR1 SQVTM, CDR2 ANQGSEA. CDR3 size: 14 residues. Germline trimming cut 7 bases from V and 4 bases from J; bases unmatched to any gene: 12. The CDR3 DNA reads as TGCAGCGCCAGAGGGGTGACAGGGCCAGAGACCCAGTACTTC. Translation gives CSARGVTGPETQYF.

To note about this clonotype: A much larger clone sits a single nucleotide away, making a read error possible. V is TRBV7-9 and J is TRBJ1-2; no clear D gene. Germline V lookup: CDR1 SEHNR, CDR2 FQNEAQ (reference sequence). The CDR3 totals 14 residues. V gave up 1 base and J gave up 7 bases, with 13 bases separating them. The CDR3 region is CASSLGLEESGYTF. The CDR3 coding sequence is TGTGCCAGCAGCTTAGGGTTGGAGGAAAGTGGCTACACCTTC.

The table lists this clonotype with a count of one. The CDR3 DNA is TGTGCCAGCAGTTTTGGGGGCGACGCTGAAGCTTTCTTT. This gives the protein CASSFGGDAEAFF. This rearrangement joins TRBV27 to TRBJ1-1; weak D call: TRBD1 (6 bases). V shed 3 bases and J shed 6 bases, with 11 bases lying between them. The CDR3 is made up of 13 amino acids. Germline loops: CDR1 MNHEY, CDR2 SMNVEV (reference sequence).

This clonotype was counted many times. The V gene is TRBV5-1, the J gene TRBJ1-1; TRBD1 matches at 8 bases. The germline CDR1 and CDR2 sequences are SGHRS and YFSETQ. The CDR3 consists of 16 residues. J gave up 0 bases and V 4 bases, and 8 bases lay outside the gene matches. Here the CDR3 DNA reads TGCGCCAGCAGCGCCGGGGACAGGACGGTGAACACTGAAGCTTTCTTT. Its translation: CASSAGDRTVNTEAFF.

This chain connects TRBV5-4 to TRBJ1-1, with D hard to call. CDR1 is SGHNT, CDR2 YYREEE, per germline (reference sequence). With 5 bases removed from V and 0 bases from J, the gap between germline ends came to 5 bases. The CDR3 runs to 12 residues. This chain's CDR3 is CASRGMNTEAFF. The CDR3 DNA reads TGTGCCAGCAGGGGGATGAACACTGAAGCTTTCTTT. Full variable domain (outside the CDR3, taken from reference TRBV5-4 and TRBJ1-1): ETGVTQSPTHLIKTRGQQVTLRCSSQSGHNTVSWYQQALGQGPQFIFQYYREEENGRGNFPPRFSGLQFPNYSSELNVNALELDDSALYLCASRGMNTEAFFGQGTRLTVV.

The chain carries TRBV20-1 and TRBJ1-5, with D tentatively TRBD1 (5 bases). This CDR3 spans 16 amino acids. V dropped 3 bases and J dropped 4 bases, with 19 bases sitting between them. Germline V gene sequence: CDR1 DFQATT, CDR2 SNEGSKA (reference sequence). The CDR3 nucleotides are TGCAGTGCTAGCCGTGGGACCGATCAGCCAAATCAGCCCCAGCATTTT. Its protein is CSASRGTDQPNQPQHF.

This clonotype was seen only a few times. V gene TRBV4-1 combines with J gene TRBJ2-7; maybe TRBD2 (6 bases). Germline CDR1 is MGHRA and CDR2 is YSYEKL. The V gene lost 4 bases and the J gene lost 3 bases, with 19 bases spanning the gap. This CDR3 has 16 amino acids. The CDR3 region is CASSPQVLAADYEQYF. The CDR3 DNA sequence: TGCGCCAGCAGCCCGCAGGTCTTAGCGGCGGACTACGAGCAGTACTTC.

Ten or more counts support this clonotype. The rearrangement joins TRBV7-6 to TRBJ2-7, with 9 bases matching TRBD1. Germline V gene sequence: CDR1 SGHVS, CDR2 FNYEAQ. The length of the CDR3 is 16 residues. Trimming took 0 bases from V and 3 from J; bases not matched to a gene: 6. CDR3 sequence reads: CASSLAVDRGYYEQYF. The CDR3 DNA follows: TGTGCCAGCAGCTTAGCGGTGGACAGGGGTTACTACGAGCAGTACTTC.

The chain carries TRBV7-2 and TRBJ2-5, with TRBD1 matching over 7 bases. Gene TRBJ2-7 matches the end of the DNA better, so the J call may be wrong. The CDR3 loop spans 14 amino acids. CDR1 SGHTA and CDR2 FQGNSA come from the germline V gene. As DNA, the CDR3 is TGTGCCAGCAGCTTCCGTCGAACAGGGGACGAGCAGTACTTC. Translating gives CASSFRRTGDEQYF.